This entry describes one TCR beta chain. Its specificity is not known. Treatment specified: around 19 received Ad26.COV2.S at low or high dose, single or two shots; 5 received placebo; per-sample allocation not given. Sampling was performed 63 days after the first vaccine or placebo injection. Whoever gave the sample was an adult aged 18-55 years in Boston. With 5 bases removed from V and 1 base from J, the gap between germline ends came to 8 bases. The CDR3 is 13 amino acids. These data originate in a study of Ad26.COV2.S vaccination and SARS-CoV-2 variants. The wider study: Ad26.COV2.S shots went into the muscle once or twice, 56 days apart. Overall study results and limits: Quantification of TCR breadth and depth may have yielded underestimates of total T cell responses. Substantial breadth was reported for post-vaccination spike-specific CD8+ and CD4+ T cells.

Produced via immunoSEQ multiplex PCR; TCRdb's table is partial and in-frame only. The data contain a few hundred thousand clones, about 90% of them seen just once; the ten biggest clones take up approximately 1.7%. V gene TRBV12-3 or TRBV12-4 combines with J gene TRBJ1-1; unclear D gene. This TCR was recovered from a person between 18 and 65 years old who received the Ad26.COV2.S COVID-19 vaccine or a placebo. This sample comprised peripheral blood, obtained in a trial of Ad26.COV2.S vaccine versus placebo. The CDR3 DNA is TGTGCCAGCAGTCGGACGCCGAACACTGAAGCTTTCTTT. Its protein product is CASSRTPNTEAFF.